Each of the 12 T cell receptor beta chains below was sequenced from the same sample in a study of shared clonotypes between healthy human individuals (TCRdb year 2020). Receptors were amplified or captured by the immunoSEQ multiplex PCR assay. TCRdb re-hosts the immuneACCESS table, in-frame sequences only. Its copies lack some clones; in the studies checked, an unresolved V gene accounts for under half of them, and the cause for the rest is not known. In this sample the table shows 400,000 to 600,000 clones, more than 75% of which occur a single time. The ten top clones hold approximately 13% of the sample. Material: PBMCs. These receptors all come from a woman aged 40-49 years in good health. Some clones in this sample may be carry-over from other donors' samples.

The chain joins TRBV5-5 to TRBJ2-2, with 10 bases that match TRBD2. The CDR3 is 16 residues long. Germline CDR1 reads SGHKS; CDR2 reads YYEKEE (reference sequence). Unmatched junction bases numbered 4, after V lost 0 bases and J lost 5 bases. This chain's CDR3 is CASSLVQTSGTGELFF. CDR3 sequence (DNA): TGTGCCAGCAGCTTGGTACAGACTAGCGGGACCGGGGAGCTGTTTTTT.

The J gene is TRBJ2-5, the V gene TRBV28; 7 nucleotides line up with TRBD2. The germline V gene has CDR1 MDHEN and CDR2 SYDVKM. This CDR3 is 14 amino acids long. The V and J ends lost 2 bases and 4 bases, in that order; junction bases with no gene match: 4. CDR3 coding DNA: TGTGCCAGCAGTTTAGGCGGGAGACGAGAGACCCAGTACTTC. The encoded protein is CASSLGGRRETQYF.

This chain connects TRBV7-2 to TRBJ2-2; D is ambiguous. Trimming took off 1 base at V and 1 base at J, with 7 bases between the two ends. Germline V CDR1 and CDR2: SGHTA, FQGNSA. The CDR3 is made up of 15 amino acids. The CDR3: CASSLGVGNTGELFF. In DNA form, the CDR3 reads TGTGCCAGCAGCTTAGGGGTCGGGAACACCGGGGAGCTGTTTTTT.

There are many counts of this clone. J is TRBJ1-5 and V is TRBV7-8, with 7 positions matching TRBD1. This CDR3 contains 14 residues. V lost 3 bases to trimming and J lost 5 bases; unmatched junction nucleotides: 4. CDR1 is SGHVS, CDR2 FQNEAQ, per germline. The DNA for the CDR3 is TGTGCCAGCAGCTTCCGGGACAGATATCAGCCCCAGCATTTT. Its translation: CASSFRDRYQPQHF.

The J gene is TRBJ2-7, the V gene TRBV7-2; weak D call: TRBD2 (6 bases). This CDR3 has 14 amino acids. Germline V lookup: CDR1 SGHTA, CDR2 FQGNSA. Trimming took 3 bases from V and 2 from J, leaving 11 bases between them. CDR3 in DNA: TGTGCCAGCAGCTTTCTGCGGGGCACCTACGAGCAGTACTTC. Translated: CASSFLRGTYEQYF.

The rearrangement uses TRBV5-1 and TRBJ2-3; D gene uncertain. The V and J ends lost 2 bases and 2 bases respectively, with 12 bases between them. Germline CDR1 reads SGHRS; CDR2 reads YFSETQ. CDR3 length: 15 amino acids. The chain's CDR3 is CASSLRPDPTDTQYF. The CDR3, as DNA: TGCGCCAGCAGCTTACGTCCCGACCCCACAGATACGCAGTATTTT.

This clone was recorded once. The rearrangement uses TRBV6-1 and TRBJ2-3; 7 positions agree with TRBD1. Per germline, CDR1 MNHNS and CDR2 SASEGT. After removal of 5 bases from V and 1 base from J, the junction contained 6 bases not matched to a gene. The length of the CDR3 is 15 residues. The CDR3 reads CASSTGVIRTDTQYF. For the CDR3, the DNA is TGTGCCAGCAGTACAGGGGTTATTCGCACAGATACGCAGTATTTT.

The chain is built from TRBV5-4 and TRBJ1-1; D is possibly TRBD1 (6 bases). The CDR3 runs 17 residues. Trimming pared 5 bases from V and 4 bases from J, leaving 24 bases between. From germline, CDR1 is SGHNT and CDR2 YYREEE (reference sequence). CDR3 nucleotide sequence: TGTGCCAGCAGACCCGACAGGTCGAGGGGATCGACCACTGAAGCTTTCTTT. Translation gives CASRPDRSRGSTTEAFF.

The V call is TRBV2, the J call TRBJ2-3; the D is unclear. Germline CDR1 reads SNHLY; CDR2 reads FYNNEI. Trimming removed 8 bases at V and 4 bases at J, with 13 bases between. This CDR3 spans 13 amino acids. The CDR3 coding sequence is TGTGCCAGCCTCACCATACTCGCAGATACGCAGTATTTT. Protein sequence: CASLTILADTQYF.

This clone has only a few counts. V is TRBV5-1 and J is TRBJ1-5; 9 nucleotides match TRBD1. The CDR3 has 15 amino acids. Germline V CDR1 and CDR2: SGHRS, YFSETQ. J was trimmed by 6 bases and V by 0 bases; bases with no gene match: 4. CDR3 in DNA: TGCGCCAGCAGCTTGGGGGGACAGGGCGGTCAGCCCCAGCATTTT. This encodes CASSLGGQGGQPQHF. Supplemented by reference TRBV5-1 and TRBJ1-5, the full variable domain reads KAGVTQTPRYLIKTRGQQVTLSCSPISGHRSVSWYQQTPGQGLQFLFEYFSETQRNKGNFPGRFSGRQFSNSRSEMNVSTLELGDSALYLCASSLGGQGGQPQHFGDGTRLSIL.

This clone was counted ten times or more. This chain uses TRBV7-8 with TRBJ2-5, with D possibly matching TRBD1 (5 bases). CDR1 and CDR2 from the germline V gene are SGHVS and FQNEAQ. V gave up 5 bases and J gave up 0 bases, with 10 bases separating them. The CDR3 sequence is 14 residues long. As DNA, the CDR3 is TGTGCCAGCAGCGAACAGGATTACCAAGAGACCCAGTACTTC. Its translation is CASSEQDYQETQYF. The full variable domain, completed using reference TRBV7-8 and TRBJ2-5, is GAGVSQSPRYKVAKRGQDVALRCDPISGHVSLFWYQQALGQGPEFLTYFQNEAQLDKSGLPSDRFFAERPEGSVSTLKIQRTQQEDSAVYLCASSEQDYQETQYFGPGTRLLVL.

The J gene is TRBJ2-7, the V gene TRBV18; D unresolved. CDR3 length: 14 amino acids. Germline V CDR1 and CDR2: KGHSH, LQKENI. The V end was cut by 2 bases, the J end by 2 bases, with 10 bases between. The CDR3 here is CASSPVAEAYEQYF. In nucleotides, the CDR3 is TGTGCCAGCTCACCAGTGGCTGAAGCCTACGAGCAGTACTTC.